These 2 T cell receptor beta chains share one sample of origin, sequenced in a study of blood T cells in healthy people across ages. It was with a sample-barcoded 5' primer and a J-beta primer mix that a second PCR of roughly 7 to 12 cycles was run. From the 5' RACE reads, TCRdb called clonotypes with MiXCR, one entry per CDR3 protein. Among some 1.5 million distinct CDR3 sequences listed, 28% were seen once. The specimen sequenced was blood. These receptor sequences come from a woman in her 30s in good health.

This clonotype was counted only a few times. The V call is TRBV5-1, the J call TRBJ2-3; D ambiguous. Germline loops: CDR1 SGHRS, CDR2 YFSETQ. This CDR3 is built from 15 residues. Trimming took off 2 bases at V and 2 bases at J, with 12 bases between the two ends. CDR3 nucleotide sequence: TGCGCCAGCAGCTTAGAAGAAAGTTTCACAGATACGCAGTATTTT. It codes for CASSLEESFTDTQYF.

This clonotype was detected a few times. The V call is TRBV11-2, the J call TRBJ2-1; TRBD1 or TRBD2 may be the D gene (5 bases each). Matching the DNA end better, TRBJ2-7 makes the J call doubtful. This CDR3 is built from 15 residues. The germline gives CDR1 SGHAT, CDR2 FQNNGV. The CDR3 DNA is TGTGCCAGCAGCTTCCGGGACCCCTCTCGCAATGAGCAGTACTTC. It translates to CASSFRDPSRNEQYF.